A single sample is the source of the 3 T cell receptor beta chains below, sequenced in a study of OX40 agonist ivuxolimab in advanced cancers. Profiling relied on immunoSEQ multiplex PCR, and the TCRdb table lists in-frame clones only, not all of them. In the table there are 25,000 to 30,000 clones, around 80% of which are singletons. The sample consisted of CD4+ or CD8+ T cells sorted from blood, taken in a trial of the OX40 agonist ivuxolimab. These receptors came from an adult with an advanced solid tumor such as melanoma, head and neck, liver or kidney cancer.

Within the sample, this clone is medium-sized. The V and J genes are TRBV28 and TRBJ2-5; 7 bases fit TRBD2. This CDR3 has 12 amino acids. Germline V gene sequence: CDR1 MDHEN, CDR2 SYDVKM. V shed 5 bases, J shed 9 bases, and the junction held 6 bases outside the gene matches. Here the CDR3 DNA reads TGTGCCAGCAGTCCTCAACTAGCGTCCCAGTACTTC. It yields the protein CASSPQLASQYF.

The chain couples TRBV7-8 to TRBJ1-2; D is perhaps TRBD1 (5 bases). Trimming shortened V by 10 bases and J by 1 base, and 13 bases separated the two germline ends. CDR3 size: 13 residues. Germline V gives CDR1 SGHVS, CDR2 FQNEAQ. The CDR3 loop reads CATKDSFNYGYTF. The CDR3 DNA is TGTGCCACCAAAGACAGCTTTAACTATGGCTACACCTTC.

The chain joins TRBV7-2 to TRBJ2-3; the D call may be TRBD1 or TRBD2 (5 bases each). V was cut by 5 bases and J by 6 bases, with 15 bases left in between. Per germline, CDR1 SGHTA and CDR2 FQGNSA. This CDR3 has 14 residues. The CDR3 region is CASSALRGADTQYF. The CDR3 bases are TGTGCCAGCAGCGCACTCCGAGGGGCCGATACGCAGTATTTT.